These T cell receptor beta chains were read from a single sample in a study of beta chain features in type 1 diabetes. Repertoires were generated with immunoSEQ multiplex PCR, while TCRdb's copy carries only in-frame clones and drops some. In the table there are around 710,000 clones, about an eighth of which are singletons. The sample taken for sequencing was naive CD4+ T cells from blood. These receptors originate from a man aged 25 to 40 with type 1 diabetes. Each CDR3 is given with its conserved first and last residue. A D gene is named only where the DNA matches it firmly. Part of the rows lack a size; the others show once, few, many or a class for expanded clones.

V: TRBV27
J: TRBJ2-1
length: 15
size: -
D: TRBD1
CDR3: CASSAGQGPYNEQFF
DNA: TGTGCCAGCAGTGCTGGACAGGGCCCCTACAATGAGCAGTTCTTC

V: TRBV28
J: TRBJ1-6
length: 19
size: few
D: TRBD1
CDR3: CASRGGTGFFIEAGRFLHF
DNA: TGTGCCAGCAGGGGCGGGACAGGGTTTTTTATTGAAGCTGGTCGGTTCCTCCACTTT

V: TRBV11-3
J: TRBJ2-5
length: 14
size: few
D: TRBD2
CDR3: CASSPGPGGETQYF
DNA: TGTGCCAGCAGCCCGGGGCCGGGAGGAGAGACCCAGTACTTC

V: TRBV9
J: TRBJ2-1
length: 16
size: few
D: -
CDR3: CASSAIPGNPYNEQFF
DNA: TGTGCCAGCAGCGCTATTCCGGGAAACCCCTACAATGAGCAGTTCTTC

V: TRBV19
J: TRBJ1-3
length: 14
size: -
D: -
CDR3: CASSYSSSGNTIYF
DNA: TGTGCCAGTAGCTACAGCTCCTCTGGAAACACCATATATTTT

V: TRBV2
J: TRBJ2-3
length: 14
size: -
D: -
CDR3: CASSVDGGTDTQYF
DNA: TGTGCCAGCAGTGTGGACGGGGGCACAGATACGCAGTATTTT

V: TRBV29-1
J: TRBJ2-3
length: 16
size: -
D: -
CDR3: CSQPVGAGRWVDTQYF
DNA: TGCAGCCAACCGGTTGGGGCAGGGAGATGGGTAGATACGCAGTATTTT

V: TRBV7-9
J: TRBJ2-7
length: 15
size: few
D: -
CDR3: CASSLIDYGLYEQYF
DNA: TGTGCCAGCAGCTTAATAGACTATGGCCTCTACGAGCAGTACTTC

V: TRBV7-6
J: TRBJ2-6
length: 15
size: -
D: -
CDR3: CASSFRISGANVLTF
DNA: TGTGCCAGCAGCTTTAGGATCTCTGGGGCCAACGTCCTGACTTTC

V: TRBV4-3
J: TRBJ2-5
length: 13
size: -
D: TRBD1
CDR3: CASSLGTEETQYF
DNA: TGCGCCAGCAGCCTCGGGACAGAAGAGACCCAGTACTTC

V: TRBV18
J: TRBJ1-2
length: 16
size: few
D: TRBD1
CDR3: CASSPIDREIGDGYTF
DNA: TGTGCCAGCTCACCGATCGACAGGGAAATAGGCGATGGCTACACCTTC

V: TRBV5-1
J: TRBJ2-7
length: 15
size: -
D: -
CDR3: CASSLLGSNSYEQYF
DNA: TGCGCCAGCAGCTTACTGGGCTCGAACTCCTACGAGCAGTACTTC

V: TRBV28
J: TRBJ1-2
length: 11
size: -
D: TRBD1
CDR3: CACTGDGGYTF
DNA: TGTGCCTGTACAGGGGACGGCGGCTACACCTTC

V: TRBV28
J: TRBJ2-4
length: 15
size: -
D: -
CDR3: CASSYGGGAKNIQYF
DNA: TGTGCCAGCAGTTACGGAGGGGGGGCCAAAAACATTCAGTACTTC

V: TRBV5-1
J: TRBJ1-1
length: 15
size: -
D: TRBD1
CDR3: CASSQLQGGNTEAFF
DNA: TGCGCCAGCAGCCAACTACAGGGGGGGAACACTGAAGCTTTCTTT

V: TRBV29-1
J: TRBJ1-1
length: 14
size: few
D: -
CDR3: CSVGESADATEAFF
DNA: TGCAGCGTTGGAGAGTCAGCCGATGCCACTGAAGCTTTCTTT

V: TRBV2
J: TRBJ2-1
length: 11
size: few
D: -
CDR3: CASSGVPEQFF
DNA: TGTGCCAGCTCGGGCGTACCAGAGCAGTTCTTC

V: TRBV7-4
J: TRBJ2-3
length: 17
size: few
D: -
CDR3: CASSRADSSPRTDTQYF
DNA: TGTGCCAGCAGCCGCGCCGACAGTTCTCCCCGCACAGATACGCAGTATTTT

V: TRBV28
J: TRBJ2-7
length: 13
size: few
D: -
CDR3: CASSSPTRGEQYF
DNA: TGTGCCAGCAGTTCCCCCACTAGGGGCGAGCAGTACTTC

V: TRBV27
J: TRBJ1-1
length: 17
size: few
D: TRBD1
CDR3: CASSSGTAELMNTEAFF
DNA: TGTGCCAGCAGTTCGGGGACAGCCGAGTTAATGAACACTGAAGCTTTCTTT

V: TRBV29-1
J: TRBJ1-4
length: 13
size: -
D: -
CDR3: CSAQRGQGEKLFF
DNA: TGCAGCGCCCAACGGGGACAAGGGGAAAAACTGTTTTTT

V: TRBV7-2
J: TRBJ2-7
length: 15
size: -
D: -
CDR3: CASSLGGQGMGEQYF
DNA: TGTGCCAGCAGCTTAGGTGGCCAGGGGATGGGCGAGCAGTACTTC

V: TRBV7-9
J: TRBJ1-4
length: 14
size: few
D: -
CDR3: CASSLLGINEKLFF
DNA: TGTGCCAGCAGCTTACTAGGGATTAATGAAAAACTGTTTTTT

V: TRBV6-5
J: TRBJ1-4
length: 14
size: -
D: -
CDR3: CASKDGSTNEKLFF
DNA: TGTGCCAGCAAAGACGGTTCAACTAATGAAAAACTGTTTTTT

V: TRBV30
J: TRBJ2-4
length: 17
size: -
D: -
CDR3: CAWSVLPGIPPKNIQYF
DNA: TGTGCCTGGAGTGTACTCCCGGGAATCCCCCCCAAAAACATTCAGTACTTC

V: TRBV14
J: TRBJ2-5
length: 16
size: few
D: -
CDR3: CASSQDWPAIQETQYF
DNA: TGTGCCAGCAGCCAAGATTGGCCAGCGATCCAAGAGACCCAGTACTTC

V: TRBV7-6
J: TRBJ1-6
length: 16
size: few
D: TRBD1
CDR3: CASSSGSYRGNSPLHF
DNA: TGTGCCAGCAGCTCCGGAAGCTACAGGGGAAATTCACCCCTCCACTTT

V: TRBV20-1
J: TRBJ2-5
length: 10
size: few
D: -
CDR3: CSAAKETQYF
DNA: TGCAGTGCCGCTAAAGAGACCCAGTACTTC

V: TRBV7-7
J: TRBJ2-5
length: 12
size: -
D: -
CDR3: CAVAGIRETQYF
DNA: TGTGCCGTGGCAGGGATACGAGAGACCCAGTACTTC

V: TRBV28
J: TRBJ2-1
length: 15
size: few
D: TRBD1
CDR3: CASRRTGGTYNEQFF
DNA: TGTGCCAGCAGGAGGACAGGGGGAACATACAATGAGCAGTTCTTC

V: TRBV19
J: TRBJ2-5
length: 12
size: few
D: -
CDR3: CASSIYGETQYF
DNA: TGTGCCAGTAGTATTTATGGGGAGACCCAGTACTTC

V: TRBV6-1
J: TRBJ2-5
length: 12
size: few
D: -
CDR3: CASSAVKETQYF
DNA: TGTGCCAGCAGTGCAGTCAAAGAGACCCAGTACTTC

V: TRBV5-5
J: TRBJ2-3
length: 16
size: -
D: -
CDR3: CASSNNPGPTTDTQYF
DNA: TGTGCCAGCAGCAACAATCCGGGACCAACCACAGATACGCAGTATTTT

V: TRBV10-3
J: TRBJ1-5
length: 17
size: -
D: TRBD1
CDR3: CAISGGQGANSNQPQHF
DNA: TGTGCCATCAGTGGGGGGCAGGGGGCGAATAGCAATCAGCCCCAGCATTTT

V: TRBV29-1
J: TRBJ2-3
length: 16
size: few
D: -
CDR3: CSVGRDTGPNTDTQYF
DNA: TGCAGCGTTGGTCGGGACACAGGACCGAACACAGATACGCAGTATTTT

V: TRBV4-3
J: TRBJ1-1
length: 14
size: -
D: -
CDR3: CASSSSRVDTEAFF
DNA: TGCGCCAGCAGCTCCTCGAGAGTGGACACTGAAGCTTTCTTT

V: TRBV4-3
J: TRBJ2-7
length: 15
size: few
D: -
CDR3: CASSQEGRSPYEQYF
DNA: TGCGCCAGCAGCCAAGAAGGCAGGTCGCCTTACGAGCAGTACTTC

V: TRBV6-5
J: TRBJ2-5
length: 11
size: -
D: -
CDR3: CASSYSMAQYF
DNA: TGTGCCAGCAGTTACTCAATGGCCCAGTACTTC

V: TRBV7-2
J: TRBJ2-5
length: 16
size: -
D: -
CDR3: CASSPAVFAGQETQYF
DNA: TGTGCCAGCAGCCCCGCCGTGTTTGCGGGCCAAGAGACCCAGTACTTC

V: TRBV29-1
J: TRBJ1-1
length: 12
size: -
D: -
CDR3: CSVGTDNTEAFF
DNA: TGCAGCGTTGGGACGGATAACACTGAAGCTTTCTTT

V: TRBV4-2
J: TRBJ2-1
length: 13
size: -
D: -
CDR3: CASSQGFGGVEFF
DNA: TGTGCCAGCAGCCAAGGGTTCGGGGGCGTGGAGTTCTTC

V: TRBV19
J: TRBJ2-6
length: 15
size: -
D: -
CDR3: CASSGRVSGANVLTF
DNA: TGTGCCAGTAGTGGACGGGTCTCTGGGGCCAACGTCCTGACTTTC

V: TRBV28
J: TRBJ1-6
length: 18
size: few
D: -
CDR3: CASSLPTLRGNYNSPLHF
DNA: TGTGCCAGCAGTTTACCCACACTAAGGGGTAACTATAATTCACCCCTCCACTTT

V: TRBV28
J: TRBJ2-7
length: 13
size: -
D: -
CDR3: CASSFQGAYEQYF
DNA: TGTGCCAGCAGTTTCCAAGGGGCCTACGAGCAGTACTTC

V: TRBV7-8
J: TRBJ1-1
length: 13
size: few
D: -
CDR3: CASSFAENTEAFF
DNA: TGTGCCAGCAGCTTTGCCGAGAACACTGAAGCTTTCTTT

V: TRBV4-3
J: TRBJ1-4
length: 15
size: few
D: TRBD1
CDR3: CASSQDYRGGEKLFF
DNA: TGCGCCAGCAGCCAAGATTACAGGGGCGGTGAAAAACTGTTTTTT

V: TRBV5-1
J: TRBJ1-6
length: 15
size: -
D: TRBD1
CDR3: CASSPRGPDNSPLHF
DNA: TGCGCCAGCAGCCCCAGGGGGCCGGATAATTCACCCCTCCACTTT

V: TRBV29-1
J: TRBJ2-5
length: 12
size: few
D: -
CDR3: CSVGVGGETQYF
DNA: TGCAGCGTTGGGGTAGGGGGAGAGACCCAGTACTTC

V: TRBV4-2
J: TRBJ2-3
length: 18
size: few
D: TRBD2
CDR3: CASSQISGGAVSTDTQYF
DNA: TGTGCCAGCAGCCAAATTAGCGGGGGGGCGGTTAGCACAGATACGCAGTATTTT

V: TRBV5-6
J: TRBJ2-4
length: 13
size: many
D: -
CDR3: CASSLVSQNIQYF
DNA: TGTGCCAGCAGCTTGGTGTCCCAAAACATTCAGTACTTC

V: TRBV25-1
J: TRBJ1-4
length: 13
size: few
D: -
CDR3: CASSDPGRSELFF
DNA: TGTGCCAGCAGTGATCCAGGGCGATCGGAACTGTTTTTT

V: TRBV7-7
J: TRBJ2-7
length: 16
size: -
D: TRBD1
CDR3: CASSPSTGSSSYEQYF
DNA: TGTGCTAGCAGCCCCTCGACAGGGTCAAGCTCCTACGAGCAGTACTTC

V: TRBV30
J: TRBJ1-2
length: 14
size: few
D: -
CDR3: CAWAGHLANYGYTF
DNA: TGTGCCTGGGCGGGACACCTGGCTAACTATGGCTACACCTTC

V: TRBV7-9
J: TRBJ1-4
length: 12
size: -
D: -
CDR3: CASSQSWEKLFF
DNA: TGTGCCAGCAGCCAGAGTTGGGAAAAACTGTTTTTT